The 3 T cell receptor beta chains below all came from one sample that was sequenced in a study of shared clonotypes between healthy human individuals. Produced via immunoSEQ multiplex PCR; TCRdb's table is partial and in-frame only. The repertoire holds 2 million to 2.5 million clones, with 85% to 95% as singletons. Sequenced sample: naive CD4+ T cells from PBMCs. As for subset: CD45RA+ positively selected. These receptor sequences come from a man between 18 and 35 years old in good health. Some clones in this sample may be carry-over from other donors' samples.

This chain connects TRBV5-6 to TRBJ2-2, with 8 positions matching TRBD1. The V segment lost 4 bases and the J segment 0 bases; nucleotides outside the gene matches: 5. Germline loops: CDR1 SGHDT, CDR2 YYEEEE. This CDR3 has 16 residues. The CDR3 here is CASSPDRGANTGELFF. The CDR3 bases are TGTGCCAGCAGCCCCGACAGGGGCGCGAACACCGGGGAGCTGTTTTTT.

This clone appeared once. The chain links TRBV7-2 to TRBJ1-1, with 10 bases lining up with TRBD1. Germline V gene lookup returns CDR1 SGHTA and CDR2 FQGNSA. The CDR3 runs to 16 residues. V lost 5 bases, J lost 1 base, and 7 bases stayed unmatched. The CDR3 bases are TGTGCCAGCAGCCCTGACAGGGGGCGAGGGAACACTGAAGCTTTCTTT. Translation: CASSPDRGRGNTEAFF.

This chain connects TRBV11-3 to TRBJ2-1; unclear D gene. Trimming removed 4 bases at V and 7 bases at J, with 11 bases between. This CDR3 spans 13 amino acids. Germline loops: CDR1 SGHNT, CDR2 YENEEA. As DNA, the CDR3 is TGTGCCAGCAGCTCCAAGGGTCTGAATGAGCAGTTCTTC. Translating it yields CASSSKGLNEQFF.